Each of the 13 T cell receptor beta chains below was sequenced from the same sample in a study of cytomegalovirus exposure and HLA in healthy donors. The PCR ran on 60 Vbeta and 13 Jbeta primers. Using immunoSEQ multiplex PCR, the repertoire was profiled, and TCRdb retains in-frame clones only, with some absent. Of approximately 97,000 clones listed, 81% are singletons. Sequenced: PBMCs. Receptor source: a man aged 35-49 years in good health and CMV-seropositive.

Here the CDR3 reads CASSRDFGELFF. DNA of the CDR3: TGTGCCAGCAGCAGGGACTTCGGGGAGCTGTTTTTT. This rearrangement joins TRBV6-6 to TRBJ2-2; a weak D match, TRBD2 (6 bases). The CDR3 spans 12 residues. Germline CDR1 reads MNHNY; CDR2 reads SVGAGI (reference sequence). V lost 6 bases, J lost 7 bases, and 9 bases lay in between.

The rearrangement uses TRBV27 and TRBJ1-1, with D possibly matching TRBD1 (6 bases). Germline CDR1 MNHEY, CDR2 SMNVEV (reference sequence). The CDR3 runs 16 residues. The V end lost 4 bases, the J end lost 1 base, and 16 bases lay between the germline ends. The CDR3 DNA sequence: TGTGCCAGCAGTTCCCTGGACAGCCTGAGGAACACTGAAGCTTTCTTT. This encodes CASSSLDSLRNTEAFF.

This chain links TRBV5-4 with TRBJ1-1; D remains unclear. The CDR3 covers 14 residues. The V gene lost 7 bases and the J gene lost 1 base, with 14 bases spanning the gap. Per the germline V gene, CDR1 is SGHNT and CDR2 is YYREEE (reference sequence). CDR3 in amino acids: CASHHALGNTEAFF. The DNA for the CDR3 is TGTGCCAGCCACCACGCCCTCGGGAACACTGAAGCTTTCTTT.

V is TRBV10-3 and J is TRBJ2-7; D perhaps matches TRBD2 (5 bases). Germline CDR1 reads ENHRY; CDR2 reads SYGVKD. Trimming left V 0 bases short and J 1 base short, with 10 bases between. The CDR3 is 15 residues long. CDR3 coding DNA: TGTGCCATCAGTGAGTCGGGAGAGACATCCTACGAGCAGTACTTC. Encoded protein: CAISESGETSYEQYF.

The chain combines TRBV27 with TRBJ2-3, with TRBD1 matching over 12 bases. This CDR3 region has 14 residues. From germline, CDR1 is MNHEY and CDR2 SMNVEV (reference sequence). V lost 6 bases and J lost 6; bases outside the gene matches: 4. The CDR3 region is CASRPGQGADTQYF. The CDR3 DNA is TGTGCCAGCAGGCCGGGACAGGGGGCGGATACGCAGTATTTT.

The rearrangement uses TRBV5-1 and TRBJ2-7; D is possibly TRBD2 (6 bases). The CDR3 has 16 amino acids. Germline V CDR1 and CDR2: SGHRS, YFSETQ. V lost 4 bases and J lost 6, with 23 bases in between. The CDR3 nucleotides are TGCGCCAGCAGCGCCCCAGTCGGGGGTGCCCTCGGCGAGCAGTACTTC. This encodes CASSAPVGGALGEQYF.

This chain joins TRBV5-5 and TRBJ2-7; 7 nucleotides line up with TRBD1. Germline loops: CDR1 SGHKS, CDR2 YYEKEE (reference sequence). Trimming removed 0 bases from V and 7 bases from J; junction bases left unmatched: 10. This CDR3 spans 15 amino acids. This chain's CDR3 is CASSLAGTAFGEQYF. The CDR3 coding sequence is TGTGCCAGCAGCTTGGCAGGGACAGCCTTTGGGGAGCAGTACTTC.

CDR3 in DNA: TGTGCCAGGGCGGGGACAGGGGAGAATGAGCAGTTCTTC. Protein: CARAGTGENEQFF. This chain links TRBV2 with TRBJ2-1, with 10 positions matching TRBD1. The CDR3 spans 13 residues. V shed 9 bases, J shed 7 bases, and the junction held 6 bases outside the gene matches. Germline CDR1 SNHLY, CDR2 FYNNEI.

This rearrangement joins TRBV29-1 to TRBJ2-3, with D possibly matching TRBD1 (7 bases). CDR1 is SQVTM, CDR2 ANQGSEA, per germline. V was trimmed by 3 bases and J by 6 bases, leaving 16 bases between them. This CDR3 comprises 14 residues. The CDR3 spells CSVDGGGALDTQYF. Written as DNA, the CDR3 is TGCAGCGTTGATGGAGGGGGCGCGTTGGATACGCAGTATTTT.

The chain is built from TRBV9 and TRBJ2-3; the match to TRBD2 covers 12 bases. The CDR3 is 17 amino acids. The V segment lost 3 bases and the J segment 6 bases; nucleotides outside the gene matches: 11. In germline, CDR1 is SGDLS, CDR2 YYNGEE. The CDR3 sequence is CASSDSLAGGPGDTQYF. For the CDR3, the DNA is TGTGCCAGCAGCGACTCACTAGCGGGGGGCCCCGGGGATACGCAGTATTTT.

This rearrangement joins TRBV29-1 to TRBJ1-2, with a weak D call TRBD1 (5 bases). The CDR3 has 11 residues. Trimming removed 3 bases from V and 7 bases from J, with 9 bases in between. Germline-derived CDR1 and CDR2 are SQVTM and ANQGSEA. The CDR3 coding sequence is TGCAGCGTTGATTGGGGCTCTGGCTACACCTTC. Residues: CSVDWGSGYTF.

The chain is built from TRBV28 and TRBJ1-2; 7 bases agree with TRBD1. Trimming took 8 bases from V and 4 from J; bases not matched to a gene: 1. CDR1 is MDHEN, CDR2 SYDVKM, per germline. This CDR3 is built from 11 residues. Written as DNA, the CDR3 is TGTGCCAGCGGGGACAGCTATGGCTACACCTTC. Translation: CASGDSYGYTF.

This clone appeared a single time. The rearrangement joins TRBV4-1 to TRBJ1-2, with D possibly TRBD1 on 5 matching bases. This CDR3 has 15 residues. CDR1 is MGHRA, CDR2 YSYEKL, per germline. The V end was cut by 1 base, the J end by 2 bases, with 11 bases between. In DNA, the CDR3 is TGCGCCAGCAGCCAAGGACAGACCAACAACTATGGCTACACCTTC. Protein sequence: CASSQGQTNNYGYTF.